This paragraph covers one T cell receptor (beta chain) sequence. This sample is part of a study of PD-L1 blockade in urothelial cancer. Time point described: pretreatment peripheral blood. CDR1 is KGHSH, CDR2 LQKENI, per germline. The CDR3 contains 14 residues. The V and J ends lost 6 bases and 1 base respectively, with 12 bases between them. This table comes from immunoSEQ multiplex PCR, and its TCRdb copy is limited to in-frame clones, with some not included. The data show 95,000 or so clones, around 90% seen once. The sequences come from PBMCs, collected around atezolizumab (anti-PD-L1) treatment. The V gene is TRBV18, the J gene TRBJ1-1, with D perhaps matching TRBD1 (5 bases). The receptor's source is a man aged 60 to 69 with urothelial cancer. The CDR3 loop reads CASSNKQGNTEAFF. CDR3 coding DNA: TGTGCCAGCTCCAATAAGCAGGGGAACACTGAAGCTTTCTTT.